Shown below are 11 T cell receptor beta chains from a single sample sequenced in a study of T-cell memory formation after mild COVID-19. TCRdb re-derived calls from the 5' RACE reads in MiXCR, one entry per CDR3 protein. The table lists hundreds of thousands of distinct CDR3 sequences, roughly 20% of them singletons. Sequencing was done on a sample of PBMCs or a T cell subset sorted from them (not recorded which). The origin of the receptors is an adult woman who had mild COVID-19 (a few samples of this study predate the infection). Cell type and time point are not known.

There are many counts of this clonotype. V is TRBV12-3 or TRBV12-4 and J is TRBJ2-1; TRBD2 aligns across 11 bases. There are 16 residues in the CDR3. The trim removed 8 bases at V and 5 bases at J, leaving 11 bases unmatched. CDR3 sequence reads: CASSLLAGGPNNEQFF. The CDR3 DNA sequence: TGTGCCAGCTCCCTGTTAGCGGGGGGGCCTAACAATGAGCAGTTCTTC.

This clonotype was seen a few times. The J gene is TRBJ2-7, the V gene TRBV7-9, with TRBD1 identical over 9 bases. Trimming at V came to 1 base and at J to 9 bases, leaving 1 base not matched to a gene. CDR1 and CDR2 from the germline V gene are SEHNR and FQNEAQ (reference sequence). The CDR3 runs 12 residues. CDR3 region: CASSLGQGVQYF. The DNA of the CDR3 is TGTGCCAGCAGCTTAGGACAGGGGGTGCAGTACTTC.

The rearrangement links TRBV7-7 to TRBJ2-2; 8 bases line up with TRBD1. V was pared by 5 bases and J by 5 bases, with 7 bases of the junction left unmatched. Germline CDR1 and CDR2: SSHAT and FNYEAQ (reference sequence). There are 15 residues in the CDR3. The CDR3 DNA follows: TGTGCCAGCAGCCCCAGGGGGCTGAGAACCGGGGAGCTGTTTTTT. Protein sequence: CASSPRGLRTGELFF. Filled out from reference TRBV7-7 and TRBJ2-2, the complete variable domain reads GAGVSQSPRYKVTKRGQDVTLRCDPISSHATLYWYQQALGQGPEFLTYFNYEAQPDKSGLPSDRFSAERPEGSISTLTIQRTEQRDSAMYRCASSPRGLRTGELFFGEGSRLTVL.

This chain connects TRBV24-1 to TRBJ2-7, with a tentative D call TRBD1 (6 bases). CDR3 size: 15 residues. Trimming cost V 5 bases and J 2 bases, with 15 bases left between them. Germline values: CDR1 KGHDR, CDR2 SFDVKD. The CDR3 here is CATSVSQGPPYEQYF. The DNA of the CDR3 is TGTGCCACCAGTGTGAGCCAGGGGCCCCCCTACGAGCAGTACTTC.

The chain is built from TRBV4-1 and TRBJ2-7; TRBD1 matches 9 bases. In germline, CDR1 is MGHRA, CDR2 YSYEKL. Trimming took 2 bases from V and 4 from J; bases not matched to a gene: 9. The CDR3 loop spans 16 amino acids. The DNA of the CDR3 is TGCGCCAGCAGCCAACCACTTACAGGGGGCCGGTACGAGCAGTACTTC. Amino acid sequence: CASSQPLTGGRYEQYF.

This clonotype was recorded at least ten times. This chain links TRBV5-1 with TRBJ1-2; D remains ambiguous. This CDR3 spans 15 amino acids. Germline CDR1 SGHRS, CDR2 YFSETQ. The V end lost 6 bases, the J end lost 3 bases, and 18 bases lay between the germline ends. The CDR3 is CASKGRGVEDYGYTF. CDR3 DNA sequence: TGCGCCAGCAAGGGCCGAGGAGTGGAAGACTATGGCTACACCTTC.

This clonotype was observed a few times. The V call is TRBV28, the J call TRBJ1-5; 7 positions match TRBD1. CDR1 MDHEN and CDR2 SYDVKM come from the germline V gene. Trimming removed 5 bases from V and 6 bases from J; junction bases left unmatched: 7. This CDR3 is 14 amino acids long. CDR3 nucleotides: TGTGCCAGCAGTCCACAGGGGATAAGTCAGCCCCAGCATTTT. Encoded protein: CASSPQGISQPQHF.

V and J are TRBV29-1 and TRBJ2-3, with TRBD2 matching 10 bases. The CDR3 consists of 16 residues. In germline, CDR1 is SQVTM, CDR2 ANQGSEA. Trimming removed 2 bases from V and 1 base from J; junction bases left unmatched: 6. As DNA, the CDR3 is TGCAGCGTTGAAAGCCGGCTAGCGGGAGGCACAGATACGCAGTATTTT. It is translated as CSVESRLAGGTDTQYF.

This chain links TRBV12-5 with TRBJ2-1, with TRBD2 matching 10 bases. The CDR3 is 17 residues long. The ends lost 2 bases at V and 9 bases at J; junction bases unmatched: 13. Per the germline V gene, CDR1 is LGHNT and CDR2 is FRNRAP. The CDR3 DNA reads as TGTGCTAGTGGTTTGCCCGGGTCTAGCGGGAGATGGGGTGAGCAGTTCTTC. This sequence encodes CASGLPGSSGRWGEQFF.

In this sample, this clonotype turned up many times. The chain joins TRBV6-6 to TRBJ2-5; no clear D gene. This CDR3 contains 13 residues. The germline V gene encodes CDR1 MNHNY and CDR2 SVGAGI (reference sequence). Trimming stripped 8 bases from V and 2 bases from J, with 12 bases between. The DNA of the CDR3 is TGTGCCAGCCAGGTGCAGGAGCAAGAGACCCAGTACTTC. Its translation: CASQVQEQETQYF.

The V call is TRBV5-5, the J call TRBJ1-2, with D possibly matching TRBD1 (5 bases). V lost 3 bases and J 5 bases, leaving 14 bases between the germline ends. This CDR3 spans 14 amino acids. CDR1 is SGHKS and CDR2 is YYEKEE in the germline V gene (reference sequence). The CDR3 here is CASSSTAGQYGYTF. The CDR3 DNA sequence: TGTGCCAGCAGCTCGACAGCTGGTCAATATGGCTACACCTTC.